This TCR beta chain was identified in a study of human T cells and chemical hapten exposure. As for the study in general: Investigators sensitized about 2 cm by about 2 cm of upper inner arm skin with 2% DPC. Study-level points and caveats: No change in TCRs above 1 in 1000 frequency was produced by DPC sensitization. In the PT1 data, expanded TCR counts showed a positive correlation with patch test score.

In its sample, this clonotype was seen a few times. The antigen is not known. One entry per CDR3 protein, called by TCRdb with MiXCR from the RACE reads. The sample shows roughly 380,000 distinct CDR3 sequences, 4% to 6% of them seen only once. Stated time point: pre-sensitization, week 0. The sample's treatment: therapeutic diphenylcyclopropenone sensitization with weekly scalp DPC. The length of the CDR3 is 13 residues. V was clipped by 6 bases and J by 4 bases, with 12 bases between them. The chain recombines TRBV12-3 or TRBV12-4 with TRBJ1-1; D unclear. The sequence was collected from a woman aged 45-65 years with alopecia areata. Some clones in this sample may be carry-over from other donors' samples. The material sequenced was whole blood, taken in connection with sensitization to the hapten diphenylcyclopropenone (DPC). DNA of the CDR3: TGTGCCAGCAGGCGCGGATTGACCACTGAAGCTTTCTTT. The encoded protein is CASRRGLTTEAFF.